Listed here are 4 T cell receptor beta chains from one sample, sequenced in a study of T cell responses to AZD1222 COVID-19 vaccine. TCRdb's table, derived via immunoSEQ multiplex PCR, lists solely in-frame clones and lacks some. This table has under 200,000 clones, roughly nine tenths appearing once. The source was peripheral blood, collected on day 0 of AZD1222 vaccination. These receptors were taken from an adult in good health.

CDR3 sequence reads: CAWSLGVDNEQFF. CDR3 DNA: TGTGCCTGGAGTCTAGGGGTGGACAATGAGCAGTTCTTC. The chain combines TRBV30 with TRBJ2-1; D may be TRBD1 (5 bases). Trimming shortened V by 2 bases and J by 5 bases, and 10 bases separated the two germline ends. Germline V gene sequence: CDR1 GTSNPN, CDR2 SVGIG (reference sequence). The CDR3 has 13 residues. Together with reference TRBV30 and TRBJ2-1, the CDR3 gives the full variable domain: SQTIHQWPATLVQPVGSPLSLECTVEGTSNPNLYWYRQAAGRGLQLLFYSVGIGQISSEVPQNLSASRPQDRQFILSSKKLLLSDSGFYLCAWSLGVDNEQFFGPGTRLTVL.

This chain joins TRBV28 and TRBJ1-4; D remains ambiguous. Trimming shortened V by 10 bases and J by 5 bases, and 17 bases separated the two germline ends. Germline-derived CDR1 and CDR2 are MDHEN and SYDVKM. CDR3 length equals 14 residues. The CDR3 DNA sequence: TGTGCCATAAGCACTTTTTTTGGGAATGAAAAACTGTTTTTT. It specifies CAISTFFGNEKLFF.

The V gene is TRBV21-1, the J gene TRBJ1-4; the table names TRBD1, a call not compared with the DNA. TRBV21-1 is a known pseudogene. The length of the CDR3 is 13 residues. The CDR3: CAILGQGNEKLFF. The CDR3 DNA reads as TGTGCCATCCTCGGACAGGGGAATGAAAAACTGTTTTTT.

The rearrangement links TRBV28 to TRBJ2-7; unclear D gene. This CDR3 contains 11 residues. V was trimmed by 7 bases and J by 3 bases, leaving 7 bases between them. Germline lookup yields CDR1 MDHEN and CDR2 SYDVKM. Here the CDR3 reads CASTWDYEQYF. CDR3 sequence (DNA): TGTGCCAGCACGTGGGACTACGAGCAGTACTTC.